The 28 T cell receptor beta chains below were found in one sample sequenced in a study. TCRdb re-called the 5' RACE reads through MiXCR, storing one row per CDR3 protein. In the table there are roughly 64,000 distinct CDR3 sequences, about 20% of which are singletons. Input material: memory CD4+ T cells sorted from a lymph node. Described subset: memory CD4+ T cells, CD4+CD45RO+CD25-. The receptors shown here come from a female donor with breast cancer.

This clonotype was counted only a few times. This chain connects TRBV6-1 to TRBJ1-3, with D unclear. This CDR3 contains 14 residues. Germline V gene lookup returns CDR1 MNHNS and CDR2 SASEGT. V shed 6 bases and J shed 1 base, with 10 bases lying between them. DNA for the CDR3: TGTGCCAGCAGAGCCCAGGTTTCTGGAAACACCATATATTTT. Protein: CASRAQVSGNTIYF.

The rearrangement uses TRBV27 and TRBJ1-5; no firm D call. V dropped 5 bases and J dropped 4 bases, with 12 bases sitting between them. CDR1 and CDR2 (germline): MNHEY, SMNVEV (reference sequence). There are 14 residues in the CDR3. CDR3: CASSTKPANQPQHF. CDR3 DNA: TGTGCCAGCAGTACGAAACCTGCAAATCAGCCCCAGCATTTT.

A few counts support this clonotype. The genes are TRBV7-3 and TRBJ2-5; the match to TRBD2 covers 7 bases. V lost 2 bases to trimming and J lost 1 base; unmatched junction nucleotides: 4. The length of the CDR3 is 15 residues. The V gene's germline CDR1 is SGHTA and CDR2 FQGTGA. The DNA for the CDR3 is TGTGCCAGCAGCTTAGGGTGGGGGGGCCAAGAGACCCAGTACTTC. Translated: CASSLGWGGQETQYF.

As regards this clonotype: Possible read error: a much larger clone is one base away. This rearrangement joins TRBV5-1 to TRBJ2-2; TRBD2 might be the D (6 bases). CDR1 and CDR2 (germline): SGHRS, YFSETQ. CDR3 size: 15 residues. Deletions cut 4 bases from V and 1 base from J, with 11 bases between. The CDR3 DNA follows: TGCGCCAGCAGCCAGGACTATAGGAACACCGGGGAGCTGTTTTTT. As protein: CASSQDYRNTGELFF.

There are a few counts of this clonotype. The chain recombines TRBV7-9 with TRBJ1-1; TRBD1 might be the D (6 bases). V was shortened by 1 base and J by 11 bases, with 23 bases between the two germline ends. The CDR3 consists of 16 residues. CDR1 is SEHNR and CDR2 is FQNEAQ in the germline V gene (reference sequence). The CDR3 DNA is TGTGCCAGCAGCTTAGGTAGACTCGTCGGGGGCGAAAGTGCTTTCTTT. Protein: CASSLGRLVGGESAFF.

The chain joins TRBV2 to TRBJ2-1; 9 bases fit TRBD2. The junction had 16 bases not matched to a gene; V was cut back by 7 bases and J by 9 bases. This CDR3 spans 16 amino acids. Germline loops: CDR1 SNHLY, CDR2 FYNNEI. The CDR3 is CASTRWRGGELSEQFF. CDR3 coding DNA: TGTGCCAGCACCCGGTGGCGGGGGGGCGAGTTAAGTGAGCAGTTCTTC.

This clonotype came up many times. The chain joins TRBV20-1 to TRBJ2-3; no clear D. The germline V gene encodes CDR1 DFQATT and CDR2 SNEGSKA (reference sequence). There are 14 residues in the CDR3. V gave up 6 bases and J gave up 1 base, with 14 bases separating them. The CDR3 is CSAALIGRTDTQYF. DNA of the CDR3: TGCAGTGCGGCCTTAATCGGACGCACAGATACGCAGTATTTT.

A remark on this clonotype: A single base separates this from a much larger clone, so it may be a read error. DNA for the CDR3: TGCAGCGTCGGAGGGTTTCAGGGGATGAACACTGAAGCTTTCTTT. Translated, it gives CSVGGFQGMNTEAFF. This chain uses TRBV29-1 with TRBJ1-1, with D possibly matching TRBD1 (6 bases). The CDR3 has 15 residues. Germline assignment: CDR1 SQVTM and CDR2 ANQGSEA. V lost 6 bases to trimming and J lost 0 bases, with 17 bases between them.

This clonotype was found a few times. One junction end disagrees with the germline gene, perhaps due to a read error. CDR3: CASSLGGGTRYF. The CDR3 DNA sequence: TGTGCCAGCAGCTTAGGAGGGGGGACTAGGTACTTC. V is TRBV12-3 or TRBV12-4 and J is TRBJ2-7; 8 bases are a match to TRBD2. The CDR3 has 12 residues.

This clonotype was counted at least ten times. V usage is TRBV9 and J usage is TRBJ2-3; TRBD1 agrees at 9 bases. Germline CDR1 reads SGDLS; CDR2 reads YYNGEE. The CDR3 length is 14 residues. V lost 8 bases, J lost 0 bases, and 4 bases stayed unmatched. The CDR3 reads CASSGTGSTDTQYF. The CDR3 bases are TGTGCCAGTTCCGGGACAGGGAGCACAGATACGCAGTATTTT.

About this clonotype: An end of the junction differs from the germline gene, which may be a read error. The chain couples TRBV5-1 to TRBJ2-7; 9 bases fit TRBD2. There are 14 residues in the CDR3. Germline values: CDR1 SGHRS, CDR2 YFSETQ. Written as DNA, the CDR3 is TGCGCCAACAGCCTGGGACTAGCTGGCTACGAGCAGTACTTC. It is translated as CANSLGLAGYEQYF.

In this sample, this clonotype turned up many times. This chain uses TRBV29-1 with TRBJ2-3; TRBD2 matches at 13 bases. The V and J ends lost 6 bases and 6 bases, in that order; junction bases with no gene match: 6. The germline V gene encodes CDR1 SQVTM and CDR2 ANQGSEA. The CDR3 loop spans 14 amino acids. DNA for the CDR3: TGCAGCGTAGTACTAGCGGGAGGGGCGGATACGCAGTATTTT. It codes for CSVVLAGGADTQYF.

The gene calls are TRBV20-1 and TRBJ2-1, with 10 bases lining up with TRBD2. Unmatched junction bases numbered 12, after V lost 4 bases and J lost 3 bases. The CDR3 is 17 amino acids. Germline CDR1 reads DFQATT; CDR2 reads SNEGSKA (reference sequence). CDR3 bases: TGCAGTGCTACCGGGGGGTTAGCGGGGGGTAGCTACAATGAGCAGTTCTTC. Amino acids: CSATGGLAGGSYNEQFF.

Here the CDR3 reads CASADGMVRTGGSNYGYTF. The CDR3 DNA sequence: TGTGCCAGCGCCGACGGTATGGTTAGGACAGGGGGGAGTAACTATGGCTACACCTTC. The chain has TRBV28 and TRBJ1-2; 10 nucleotides match TRBD1. Germline V lookup: CDR1 MDHEN, CDR2 SYDVKM. CDR3 length equals 19 residues. V trimming: 8 bases; J trimming: 1 base; junction bases outside the gene matches: 19.

The V gene is TRBV24-1, the J gene TRBJ1-5; perhaps TRBD1 as D (6 bases). The V gene lost 9 bases and the J gene lost 7 bases, with 15 bases spanning the gap. Germline CDR1 and CDR2: KGHDR and SFDVKD. This CDR3 has 13 residues. The CDR3 sequence is CATGQTGYQPQHF. CDR3 sequence (DNA): TGTGCCACCGGACAGACAGGATACCAGCCCCAGCATTTT.

V is TRBV5-1 and J is TRBJ2-2; D is unclear. V lost 0 bases to trimming and J lost 0 bases, with 6 bases between them. This CDR3 is 15 amino acids long. The germline V gene has CDR1 SGHRS and CDR2 YFSETQ. The CDR3 is CASSLDAANTGELFF. The DNA for the CDR3 is TGCGCCAGCAGCTTGGACGCGGCGAACACCGGGGAGCTGTTTTTT.

The chain carries TRBV5-1 and TRBJ1-2, with D uncertain. Germline values: CDR1 SGHRS, CDR2 YFSETQ. V lost 3 bases and J 3 bases, leaving 15 bases between the germline ends. The CDR3 is made up of 15 amino acids. Here the CDR3 reads CASSSAPTADYGYTF. CDR3 sequence (DNA): TGCGCCAGCAGCTCAGCACCGACGGCTGACTATGGCTACACCTTC.

In regard to this clonotype: One end of the junction varies from germline; a read error may be responsible. The J gene is TRBJ1-4, the V gene TRBV11-3; D unresolved. Germline V gene lookup returns CDR1 SGHNT and CDR2 YENEEA. CDR3 length: 15 residues. CDR3 residues: CASSLAGLTEEKLSF. CDR3 DNA sequence: TGTGCCAGCAGCTTAGCCGGGCTGACGGAGGAAAAACTGTCTTTT. The full variable domain, in which reference TRBV11-3 and TRBJ1-4 provide the parts outside the CDR3, is EAGVVQSPRYKIIEKKQPVAFWCNPISGHNTLYWYLQNLGQGPELLIRYENEEAVDDSQLPKDRFSAERLKGVDSTLKIQPAELGDSAVYLCASSLAGLTEEKLSFGSGTQLSVL.

This clonotype has just a few counts. The chain carries TRBV6-5 and TRBJ2-7; D possibly corresponds to TRBD2 (6 bases). Germline V gene sequence: CDR1 MNHEY, CDR2 SVGAGI. CDR3 size: 13 residues. V lost 11 bases and J 2 bases, leaving 16 bases between the germline ends. In DNA, the CDR3 is TGTGCCTCTTCGAGTCGGGAGCCCTACGAGCAGTACTTC. Its protein product is CASSSREPYEQYF.

This clonotype was seen more than once but under ten times. The rearrangement links TRBV5-1 to TRBJ1-4; a weak D match, TRBD1 (6 bases). From germline, CDR1 is SGHRS and CDR2 YFSETQ. Trimming removed 3 bases from V and 6 bases from J, with 15 bases in between. CDR3 length: 15 amino acids. The CDR3 region is CASSSSGATYEKLFF. DNA of the CDR3: TGCGCCAGCAGCTCGTCAGGGGCTACGTATGAAAAACTGTTTTTT.

This clonotype turned up a few times. DNA of the CDR3: TGTGCCAGCAGCAACCTCGGGGCCCCCGGGGAGACCCAGTACTTC. It encodes CASSNLGAPGETQYF. V usage is TRBV7-3 and J usage is TRBJ2-5; D is tentatively TRBD1 or TRBD2 (5 bases each). CDR3 size: 15 residues. Trimming took off 5 bases at V and 5 bases at J, with 18 bases between the two ends. Looked up from germline, CDR1 is SGHTA and CDR2 is FQGTGA.

This clonotype was seen a few times. V gene TRBV5-1 combines with J gene TRBJ2-5, with a weak D call TRBD2 (6 bases). The ends were cut back, 2 bases at V and 2 bases at J, with 10 bases in the middle. CDR1 SGHRS and CDR2 YFSETQ come from the germline V gene. CDR3 size: 14 residues. The CDR3 reads CASSFSAGQETQYF. As DNA, the CDR3 is TGCGCCAGCAGCTTCTCGGCGGGACAAGAGACCCAGTACTTC. Supplemented by reference TRBV5-1 and TRBJ2-5, the full variable domain reads KAGVTQTPRYLIKTRGQQVTLSCSPISGHRSVSWYQQTPGQGLQFLFEYFSETQRNKGNFPGRFSGRQFSNSRSEMNVSTLELGDSALYLCASSFSAGQETQYFGPGTRLLVL.

This clonotype was recorded at least ten times. The chain has TRBV20-1 and TRBJ1-4; D is unresolved. The CDR3 has 13 residues. CDR1 and CDR2 (germline): DFQATT, SNEGSKA (reference sequence). The V end was cut by 5 bases, the J end by 8 bases, with 15 bases between. CDR3 in amino acids: CSASQGGSEKLFF. Written as DNA, the CDR3 is TGCAGTGCTTCCCAAGGAGGCTCGGAAAAACTGTTTTTT.

The chain is built from TRBV6-1 and TRBJ1-5, with 10 bases lining up with TRBD1. Germline-derived CDR1 and CDR2 are MNHNS and SASEGT. The CDR3 covers 15 residues. The V segment lost 5 bases and the J segment 4 bases; nucleotides outside the gene matches: 5. The CDR3, as DNA: TGTGCCAGCAGTCTAAGGACAGGGGGGAATCAGCCCCAGCATTTT. It encodes CASSLRTGGNQPQHF.

The rearrangement uses TRBV20-1 and TRBJ2-1; a weak D match, TRBD1 (6 bases). The CDR3 is 16 residues long. V shed 8 bases and J shed 7 bases, with 27 bases lying between them. Germline V gene lookup returns CDR1 DFQATT and CDR2 SNEGSKA (reference sequence). The CDR3 sequence is CSLLPPPGHGINEQFF. CDR3 bases: TGCAGTCTTCTGCCTCCTCCGGGACATGGGATAAATGAGCAGTTCTTC.

The table lists this clonotype with a few counts. The rearrangement links TRBV29-1 to TRBJ2-5, with 13 bases that match TRBD2. Germline V gene lookup returns CDR1 SQVTM and CDR2 ANQGSEA. V lost 6 bases to trimming and J lost 7 bases; unmatched junction nucleotides: 17. This CDR3 contains 17 residues. The CDR3 reads CSVKIGTSGTLGGTQYF. The CDR3 DNA is TGCAGCGTGAAAATAGGGACTAGCGGGACCCTGGGGGGGACCCAGTACTTC.

This clonotype appeared a few times. The V call is TRBV5-1, the J call TRBJ2-1; 11 bases align to TRBD2. Germline CDR1 is SGHRS and CDR2 is YFSETQ. Unmatched junction bases numbered 13, after V lost 4 bases and J lost 10 bases. The CDR3 has 16 residues. The CDR3 region is CASSPRTSGRESEQFF. The CDR3 bases are TGCGCCAGCAGCCCCAGAACTAGCGGGAGAGAATCCGAGCAGTTCTTC.

This clonotype was seen only a few times. This sequence joins TRBV20-1 and TRBJ2-2, with 12 bases that match TRBD2. Germline CDR1 reads DFQATT; CDR2 reads SNEGSKA (reference sequence). This CDR3 has 17 amino acids. V trimming: 4 bases; J trimming: 5 bases; junction bases outside the gene matches: 11. CDR3 sequence: CSATTPLAGGQTGELFF. As DNA, the CDR3 is TGCAGTGCTACCACTCCCCTAGCGGGAGGGCAGACCGGGGAGCTGTTTTTT.